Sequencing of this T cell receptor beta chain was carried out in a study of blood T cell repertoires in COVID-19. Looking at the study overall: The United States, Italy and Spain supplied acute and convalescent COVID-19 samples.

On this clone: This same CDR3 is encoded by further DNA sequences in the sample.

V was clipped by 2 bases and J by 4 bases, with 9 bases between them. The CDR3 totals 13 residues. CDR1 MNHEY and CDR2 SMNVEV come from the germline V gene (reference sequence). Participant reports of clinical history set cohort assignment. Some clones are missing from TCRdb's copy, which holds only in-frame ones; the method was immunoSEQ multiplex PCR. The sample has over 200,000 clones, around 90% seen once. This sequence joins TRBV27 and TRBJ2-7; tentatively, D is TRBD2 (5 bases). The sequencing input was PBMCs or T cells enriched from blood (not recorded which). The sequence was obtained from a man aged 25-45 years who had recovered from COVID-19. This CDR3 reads CASSLRENYEQYF. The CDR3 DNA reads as TGTGCCAGCAGTTTAAGGGAGAATTACGAGCAGTACTTC.